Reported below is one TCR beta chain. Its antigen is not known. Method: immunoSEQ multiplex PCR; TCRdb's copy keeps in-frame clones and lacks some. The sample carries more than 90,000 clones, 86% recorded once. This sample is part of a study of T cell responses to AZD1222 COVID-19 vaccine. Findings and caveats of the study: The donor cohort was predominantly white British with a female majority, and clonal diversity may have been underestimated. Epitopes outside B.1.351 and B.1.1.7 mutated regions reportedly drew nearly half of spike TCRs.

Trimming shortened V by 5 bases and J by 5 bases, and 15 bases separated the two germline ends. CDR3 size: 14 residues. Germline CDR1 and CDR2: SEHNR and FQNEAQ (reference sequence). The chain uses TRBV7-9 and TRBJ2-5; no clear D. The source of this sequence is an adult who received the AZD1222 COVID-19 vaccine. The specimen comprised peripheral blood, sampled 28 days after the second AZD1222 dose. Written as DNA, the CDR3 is TGTGCCAGCAGCCCACGGGTTGGGATGGAGACCCAGTACTTC. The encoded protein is CASSPRVGMETQYF.